Presented here are 28 T cell receptor beta chains from one specimen sequenced in a study of blood T cells in healthy people across ages. Together with a sample-barcoded 5' primer, a J-beta primer mix was included in a second PCR lasting roughly 6 to 12 cycles. Each CDR3 protein gets one entry after TCRdb re-called the 5' RACE reads with MiXCR. The sample lists hundreds of thousands of distinct CDR3 sequences, less than 60% occurring once. Material: blood. These TCRs come from a man aged 80 or over in good health.

For the CDR3, the DNA is TGTGCCAGCTCACCCGATTGGCGGGAGTGGAATGAGCAGTTCTTC. This translates into CASSPDWREWNEQFF. The rearrangement joins TRBV18 to TRBJ2-1; 7 positions agree with TRBD2. V dropped 3 bases and J dropped 7; count of bases not matched to a gene: 9. The CDR3 spans 15 residues. CDR1 is KGHSH and CDR2 is LQKENI in the germline V gene.

This clonotype is a singleton in its sample. V gene TRBV5-1 combines with J gene TRBJ2-4, with TRBD2 identical over 7 bases. V shed 7 bases and J 3 bases; nucleotides not matched to a gene: 10. This CDR3 contains 15 residues. The germline CDR1 and CDR2 sequences are SGHRS and YFSETQ. DNA for the CDR3: TGCGCCAGCCGAAGGACGGGGGGAGTCAAAAACATTCAGTACTTC. It codes for CASRRTGGVKNIQYF.

This clonotype was counted at least ten times. The gene calls are TRBV29-1 and TRBJ2-5; D remains ambiguous. Germline lookup yields CDR1 SQVTM and CDR2 ANQGSEA. CDR3 length equals 12 residues. V gave up 4 bases and J gave up 3 bases, with 9 bases separating them. The CDR3 DNA is TGCAGCGTTGGGGCCGGAAAAGAGACCCAGTACTTC. It yields the protein CSVGAGKETQYF.

In its sample, this clonotype was seen a few times. The chain joins TRBV4-2 to TRBJ2-5, with 7 bases fitting TRBD2. The V segment lost 0 bases and the J segment 5 bases; nucleotides outside the gene matches: 9. The CDR3 has 16 residues. Looked up from germline, CDR1 is LGHNA and CDR2 is YNFKEQ. The CDR3: CASSQDLGEGRETQYF. In DNA form, the CDR3 reads TGTGCCAGCAGCCAAGATTTGGGGGAGGGCCGGGAGACCCAGTACTTC.

This clonotype was picked up a small number of times. This rearrangement joins TRBV12-3 or TRBV12-4 to TRBJ2-1, with D unresolved. This CDR3 is 15 amino acids long. Trimming removed 6 bases at V and 1 base at J, with 13 bases between. This CDR3 reads CASRPASLSYNEQFF. The CDR3 DNA sequence: TGTGCCAGCAGGCCGGCGTCACTATCCTACAATGAGCAGTTCTTC.

The V and J genes are TRBV21-1 and TRBJ2-4; TRBD1 reflects the table's D call only, with no check against the DNA. TRBV21-1 is given as a pseudogene. This CDR3 contains 14 residues. CDR3 sequence (DNA): TGTGCCAGCATCTCGTTTGGCGGGGGTAAAGAGCAGTACTTC. This gives the protein CASISFGGGKEQYF.

This clonotype came up a few times. The gene calls are TRBV20-1 and TRBJ2-1; a weak D match, TRBD2 (5 bases). The J call may be incorrect, as the DNA end agrees better with TRBJ2-7. Looked up from germline, CDR1 is DFQATT and CDR2 is SNEGSKA (reference sequence). The CDR3 is 16 residues long. The CDR3 nucleotides are TGCAGTGCTGTGGTAACGGGATCCGCCTCAGACAATGAGCAGTACTTC. This gives the protein CSAVVTGSASDNEQYF.

This clonotype was detected only a few times. The V gene is TRBV6-4, the J gene TRBJ2-7; no firm D call. Per the germline V gene, CDR1 is MRHNA and CDR2 is SNTAGT. Trimming stripped 2 bases from V and 5 bases from J, with 10 bases between. The CDR3 contains 13 residues. CDR3 residues: CASSDEPGDEQYF. Written as DNA, the CDR3 is TGTGCCAGCAGTGACGAACCAGGCGACGAGCAGTACTTC.

A few counts support this clonotype. This chain links TRBV5-5 with TRBJ2-1, with TRBD2 matching 14 bases. Germline trimming cut 4 bases from V and 9 bases from J; bases unmatched to any gene: 9. CDR3 length equals 16 residues. Germline CDR1 is SGHKS and CDR2 is YYEKEE (reference sequence). The DNA for the CDR3 is TGTGCCAGCAGCCCGGGACTAGCGGGAGTATTAGGTGAGCAGTTCTTC. Protein: CASSPGLAGVLGEQFF.

There are a few counts of this clonotype. J is TRBJ2-3 and V is TRBV9; unclear D gene. Germline lookup yields CDR1 SGDLS and CDR2 YYNGEE. With 8 bases removed from V and 6 bases from J, the gap between germline ends came to 13 bases. The CDR3 spans 12 residues. The CDR3 sequence: CASTGLGDTQYF. DNA of the CDR3: TGTGCCAGTACGGGCCTCGGGGATACGCAGTATTTT. The whole variable domain, remainder taken from reference TRBV9 and TRBJ2-3, is DSGVTQTPKHLITATGQRVTLRCSPRSGDLSVYWYQQSLDQGLQFLIQYYNGEERAKGNILERFSAQQFPDLHSELNLSSLELGDSALYFCASTGLGDTQYFGPGTRLTVL.

The chain is built from TRBV27 and TRBJ1-1, with 8 bases lining up with TRBD1. Germline assignment: CDR1 MNHEY and CDR2 SMNVEV (reference sequence). This CDR3 spans 17 amino acids. The V gene end was trimmed by 3 bases and the J gene end by 0 bases; junction bases not matched to a gene: 9. This CDR3 reads CASSFHGQGTMNTEAFF. The CDR3 DNA is TGTGCCAGCAGTTTCCACGGACAGGGTACCATGAACACTGAAGCTTTCTTT.

About this clonotype itself: A read error may account for a junction end that differs from germline. This rearrangement joins TRBV20-1 to TRBJ2-7, with D possibly being TRBD2 (6 bases). Germline V gene data show CDR1 as DFQATT and CDR2 as SNEGSKA (reference sequence). This CDR3 has 11 residues. CDR3 sequence (DNA): TGCAGTGCTGAACAGGACTACGAGCGGTACTTC. As protein: CSAEQDYERYF.

The CDR3 DNA is TGTGCCAGCAGTTTAAGGGCCTTTAGTTCGGAGATCTACGAGCAGTACTTC. It encodes CASSLRAFSSEIYEQYF. This chain connects TRBV27 to TRBJ2-7; the D is unclear. This CDR3 is 17 amino acids long. Trimming removed 2 bases from V and 3 bases from J, with 20 bases in between. The germline gives CDR1 MNHEY, CDR2 SMNVEV (reference sequence).

The CDR3, as DNA: TGTGCCAGCAGCCCTCCTCGGGGGATTGGTTACAATGAGCAGTTCTTC. This codes for CASSPPRGIGYNEQFF. V gene TRBV7-2 combines with J gene TRBJ2-1; D might be TRBD2 (6 bases). The CDR3 is 16 residues long. Per the germline V gene, CDR1 is SGHTA and CDR2 is FQGNSA. Between the trimmed V and J ends, which lost 5 bases and 4 bases, there was a span of 18 bases.

V gene TRBV3-1 combines with J gene TRBJ2-7, with D tentatively TRBD2 (6 bases). With the DNA end fitting TRBJ2-5 better, the J assignment may be wrong. The germline V gene has CDR1 LGHDT and CDR2 YNNKEL (reference sequence). The CDR3 loop spans 16 amino acids. The CDR3 reads CASSQDLGTGVETQYF. Written as DNA, the CDR3 is TGTGCCAGCAGCCAAGACTTGGGAACGGGAGTTGAGACCCAGTACTTC.

CDR3 in DNA: TGTGCCAGCAGTCCCTGGGACAGACTAGCGGGACCTCAGCAGTTCTTC. Translation gives CASSPWDRLAGPQQFF. The gene calls are TRBV28 and TRBJ2-1; the match to TRBD2 covers 11 bases. This CDR3 spans 16 amino acids. The junction had 14 bases not matched to a gene; V was cut back by 5 bases and J by 11 bases. The germline CDR1 and CDR2 sequences are MDHEN and SYDVKM.

The table lists this clonotype with many counts. V gene TRBV30 combines with J gene TRBJ2-7; D gene ambiguous. The CDR3 is made up of 13 amino acids. The V gene's germline CDR1 is GTSNPN and CDR2 SVGIG (reference sequence). The germline V and J ends were trimmed by 3 bases and 1 base, with 10 bases remaining between them. The CDR3, as DNA: TGTGCCTGGAGGTGGGCAGGTTCCTACGAGCAGTACTTC. Translated, it gives CAWRWAGSYEQYF.

The chain links TRBV24-1 to TRBJ2-1, with TRBD2 identical over 14 bases. Trimming cost V 3 bases and J 8 bases; bases outside gene matches: 8. CDR1 is KGHDR, CDR2 SFDVKD, per germline. The CDR3 runs to 17 residues. The CDR3 DNA reads TGTGCCACCAGTGATGCAGGGACTAGCGGGAGTGCCCATGAGCAGTTCTTC. Amino acid sequence: CATSDAGTSGSAHEQFF.

The chain carries TRBV4-1 and TRBJ2-3; no definite D call. V was trimmed by 4 bases and J by 4 bases, leaving 15 bases between them. This CDR3 region has 15 residues. Germline V CDR1 and CDR2: MGHRA, YSYEKL. CDR3 DNA sequence: TGCGCCAGCAGCCTCGTCCCCTCTGAGGCAGATACGCAGTATTTT. It codes for CASSLVPSEADTQYF.

V usage is TRBV13 and J usage is TRBJ2-1; possible D gene TRBD2, 6 bases. The germline CDR1 and CDR2 sequences are PRHDT and FYEKMQ (reference sequence). V lost 5 bases and J lost 3, with 14 bases in between. The CDR3 totals 15 residues. The CDR3 loop reads CASSVTSKDYNEQFF. The CDR3 bases are TGTGCCAGCAGCGTAACTAGCAAGGACTACAATGAGCAGTTCTTC.

This clonotype was recorded many times. The chain combines TRBV9 with TRBJ2-1, with TRBD2 matching over 7 bases. After removal of 4 bases from V and 8 bases from J, the junction contained 15 bases not matched to a gene. This CDR3 spans 16 amino acids. CDR1 is SGDLS, CDR2 YYNGEE, per germline. CDR3 nucleotide sequence: TGTGCCAGCAGCACGCGAGGACTAGTTCATGGGGATGAGCAGTTCTTC. As protein: CASSTRGLVHGDEQFF.

The chain is built from TRBV28 and TRBJ2-7; no firm D call. Germline lookup yields CDR1 MDHEN and CDR2 SYDVKM. The V and J ends lost 7 bases and 3 bases respectively, with 7 bases between them. There are 11 residues in the CDR3. The CDR3 is CASNSNYEQYF. The CDR3 DNA follows: TGTGCCAGCAACTCAAACTACGAGCAGTACTTC.

About this clonotype: A read error may account for a junction end that differs from germline. CDR3: CANSSSDRTSEQYF. The CDR3 DNA is TGTGCCAACAGCTCTTCGGACAGGACGAGCGAGCAGTACTTC. The genes are TRBV11-2 and TRBJ2-5; the match to TRBD1 covers 7 bases. The end of the DNA fits TRBJ2-7 better, so the J call may be wrong. The CDR3 contains 14 residues. CDR1 is SGHAT, CDR2 FQNNGV, per germline.

This chain links TRBV2 with TRBJ2-5; D is possibly TRBD1 (5 bases). V was shortened by 4 bases and J by 5 bases, with 14 bases between the two germline ends. The germline gives CDR1 SNHLY, CDR2 FYNNEI. This CDR3 region has 14 residues. The CDR3 protein is CASSVGQVGETQYF. CDR3 DNA sequence: TGTGCCAGCAGTGTAGGACAAGTAGGGGAGACCCAGTACTTC.

With regard to this clonotype: A much larger clone differs from this one at a single base, so this may be a read error. The chain couples TRBV20-1 to TRBJ2-4, with 7 bases lining up with TRBD2. Germline V CDR1 and CDR2: DFQATT, SNEGSKA (reference sequence). The CDR3 length is 14 residues. J gave up 0 bases and V 8 bases, and 7 bases lay outside the gene matches. CDR3 residues: CSTGGTLAKNIQYF. CDR3 nucleotides: TGCAGTACCGGGGGGACTCTAGCCAAAAACATTCAGTACTTC.

The gene calls are TRBV12-3 or TRBV12-4 and TRBJ1-2; tentatively, D is TRBD1 (6 bases). The CDR3 length is 15 residues. V lost 6 bases, J lost 4 bases, and 18 bases lay in between. The CDR3 reads CASRGAGGRTYGYTF. The CDR3 coding sequence is TGTGCCAGCAGGGGGGCGGGGGGCAGGACCTATGGCTACACCTTC.

The chain couples TRBV27 to TRBJ2-2, with D possibly TRBD1 on 6 matching bases. V gave up 6 bases and J gave up 0 bases, with 14 bases separating them. The CDR3 spans 16 residues. The germline V gene has CDR1 MNHEY and CDR2 SMNVEV (reference sequence). CDR3 residues: CASRGDRWANTGELFF. The CDR3 nucleotides read TGTGCCAGCAGGGGAGACAGGTGGGCGAACACCGGGGAGCTGTTTTTT.

This clonotype was detected ten times or more. The chain recombines TRBV15 with TRBJ2-4; 12 bases align to TRBD2. Trimming took 0 bases from V and 1 from J; bases not matched to a gene: 13. The CDR3 runs to 21 residues. Germline-derived CDR1 and CDR2 are LNHNV and YYDKDF (reference sequence). Here the CDR3 DNA reads TGTGCCACCAGCAGAGAATCTAGACTAGCGGGAGTCGGTAGGGCCAAAAACATTCAGTACTTC. Its translation is CATSRESRLAGVGRAKNIQYF.